This T cell receptor (beta chain) was documented in a study of T cell repertoires in cytomegalovirus infection. Turning to the study itself: The authors relied on CMV epitopes, both recently identified HLA-C-restricted and well-studied HLA-B-restricted. It was the public TCR beta signatures that indicated both CMV infection and matching HLA type. General study findings and limits: In two of eight donors, the top clonotype was HLA-C-restricted CMV-specific. Cumulative public TCR beta family frequency identified CMV carriers with the relevant HLA.

From the reads, TCRdb called clonotypes with MiXCR, one entry per CDR3 protein. Here the sample spans 750,000 to 900,000 distinct CDR3 sequences, just under 30% being singletons. This CDR3 has 14 residues. Between the trimmed V and J ends, which lost 1 base and 7 bases, there was a span of 13 bases. CDR1 and CDR2 (germline): MNHNS, SASEGT. Regarding this clonotype: Its target is unknown.

The gene calls are TRBV6-1 and TRBJ1-2; D call uncertain. This specimen was cultured CD8+ T cells from PBMCs, taken from culture after CMV antigen stimulation. This clonotype originated in a human donor in good health (CMV status not recorded). Some clones in this sample may be carry-over from other donors' samples. DNA for the CDR3: TGTGCCAGCAGTGAAGGAATTAACCTGGGTGGCTACACCTTC. Translation gives CASSEGINLGGYTF.